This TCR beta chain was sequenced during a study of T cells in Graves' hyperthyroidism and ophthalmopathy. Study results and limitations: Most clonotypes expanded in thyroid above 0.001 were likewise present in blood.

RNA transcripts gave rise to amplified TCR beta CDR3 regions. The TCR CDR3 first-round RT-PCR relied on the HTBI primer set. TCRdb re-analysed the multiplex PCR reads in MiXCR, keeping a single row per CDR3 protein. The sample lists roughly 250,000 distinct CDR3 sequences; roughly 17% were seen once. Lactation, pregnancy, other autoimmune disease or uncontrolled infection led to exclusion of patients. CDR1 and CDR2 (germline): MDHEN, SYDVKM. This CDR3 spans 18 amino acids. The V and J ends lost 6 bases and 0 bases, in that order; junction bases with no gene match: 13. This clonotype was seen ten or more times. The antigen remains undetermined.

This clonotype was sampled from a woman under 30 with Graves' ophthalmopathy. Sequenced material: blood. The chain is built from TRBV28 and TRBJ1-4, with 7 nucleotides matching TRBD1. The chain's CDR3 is CASRGNRDRLTTNEKLFF. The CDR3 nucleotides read TGTGCCAGCAGAGGAAACCGGGACAGACTTACAACTAATGAAAAACTGTTTTTT.